This T cell receptor beta chain was retrieved from a study of T-cell reconstitution after alpha-beta-depleted transplantation in children (TCRdb year 2016). Regarding the study in general: Using TCR repertoire profiling, the study followed T-cell immune reconstitution in a quantitative way in children after TCRalphabeta/CD19-depleted allogeneic hematopoietic cell transplantation. Summary of the overall study and its limitations: In some patients, the high TCRbeta diversity seen at day 60 was put down to recipient T cells and intrathymic progenitors that had survived conditioning. Apparently early alphabetaT-cell count recovery about two months after transplant reportedly relied on only several hundred rapidly expanded clones derived from non-depleted graft cells. Over subsequent months, a decline in hyperexpanded clone frequencies was noted, and after one year, T-cell counts and TCRbeta diversity were mostly ascribed to newly produced T cells.

In its sample, this clonotype was seen many times. Its antigen specificity is not known. Base qualities are not provided; no much larger clone lies one nucleotide away. Receptors were amplified or captured by PCR. The sequencer listed for this sample is Illumina HiSeq 2500. Molecular barcoding was employed in the preparation of TCR libraries, with unique molecular identifiers being used to normalize TCRbeta repertoire quantification. Using fastp trimming at Q25 and MiXCR clonotype assembly, TCRdb reanalyzed the public sequencing data and kept in-frame beta chains. Identical CDR3 protein sequences are pooled into one entry, listed with their most common genes and DNA. The sample table records roughly 76,000 distinct CDR3 sequences; approximately 11% of these occur just once. Jointly, the top ten make up 13% of the sample. Per the germline V gene, ENHRY is the CDR1 and SYGVKD is the CDR2. V drops 2 bases and J drops 3 bases, leaving 12 bases in between. From cysteine to phenylalanine, the CDR3 is 15 amino acids long. Just the 45-base CDR3 DNA is kept, in frame starting at base 1.

This specimen's treatment or condition label, per the study, means: allogeneic hematopoietic cell transplantation with graft depleted of TCRalphabeta T cells and CD19 B cells. The children who served as transplant recipients had been given grafts of TCRalphabeta/CD19-depleted allogeneic hematopoietic cells. This sequence originates from a boy younger than 18 with acute myeloid leukemia, due to receive a stem cell transplant. Here the chain combines TRBV10-3 and TRBJ2-3; 6 matching bases give a weak D call of TRBD2. The specimen was PBMCs, collected before TCRalphabeta/CD19-depleted stem cell transplant. The DNA sequence is as follows: TGTGCCATCAGTGAGCTTAGCGGCCCAACAGATACGCAGTATTTT. Translated, it reads CAISELSGPTDTQYF.